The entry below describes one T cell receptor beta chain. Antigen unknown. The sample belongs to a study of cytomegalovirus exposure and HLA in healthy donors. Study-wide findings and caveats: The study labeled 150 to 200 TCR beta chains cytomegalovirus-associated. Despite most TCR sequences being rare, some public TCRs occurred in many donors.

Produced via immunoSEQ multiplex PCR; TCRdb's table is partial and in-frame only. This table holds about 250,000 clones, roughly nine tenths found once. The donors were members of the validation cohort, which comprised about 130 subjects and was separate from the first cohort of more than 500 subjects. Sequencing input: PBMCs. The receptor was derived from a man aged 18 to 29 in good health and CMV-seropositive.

The CDR3 nucleotides are TGTGCCAGCAGTTCATACATCGGGGAGCTGTTTTTT. This translates into CASSSYIGELFF. The rearrangement uses TRBV28 and TRBJ2-2; D gene unclear. Germline loops: CDR1 MDHEN, CDR2 SYDVKM. This CDR3 contains 12 residues. The V end lost 4 bases, the J end lost 7 bases, and 7 bases lay between the germline ends.